This T cell receptor (beta chain) was observed in a study of T-cell reconstitution after alpha-beta-depleted transplantation in children. Study-wide findings and caveats: T-cell numbers and diversity, one year after transplant, stemmed largely from T cells that were newly produced. Several hundred expanded graft clones reportedly were the source of alpha-beta T cells about two months after transplant. In some patients, recipient T cells and intrathymic progenitors surviving conditioning explained high day-60 diversity.

After removal of 3 bases from V and 2 bases from J, the junction contained 6 bases not matched to a gene. The CDR3 loop spans 17 amino acids. Preparation of the TCRbeta library was carried out with unique molecular identifiers. In TCRdb, the PCR reads were re-called with MiXCR into one record per CDR3 protein. Altogether about 250,000 distinct CDR3 sequences are present, more than 20% being singletons, with the ten largest covering 4.5% to 5.5%. In regard to this clonotype: The antigen remains unidentified.

V and J are TRBV12-3 or TRBV12-4 and TRBJ1-5; TRBD1 agrees at 11 bases. Sequencing used PBMCs, mostly from graft donor cells, obtained 360 days after TCRalphabeta/CD19-depleted stem cell transplant. This clonotype was obtained from a female patient aged 2-9 years who had a stem cell transplant for congenital amegakaryocytic thrombocytopenia, so the T cells may come from the graft donor. CDR3 DNA: TGTGCCAGCAGTTTTTTTGCGGGACAGGGGGGCAATCAGCCCCAGCATTTT. Protein: CASSFFAGQGGNQPQHF.